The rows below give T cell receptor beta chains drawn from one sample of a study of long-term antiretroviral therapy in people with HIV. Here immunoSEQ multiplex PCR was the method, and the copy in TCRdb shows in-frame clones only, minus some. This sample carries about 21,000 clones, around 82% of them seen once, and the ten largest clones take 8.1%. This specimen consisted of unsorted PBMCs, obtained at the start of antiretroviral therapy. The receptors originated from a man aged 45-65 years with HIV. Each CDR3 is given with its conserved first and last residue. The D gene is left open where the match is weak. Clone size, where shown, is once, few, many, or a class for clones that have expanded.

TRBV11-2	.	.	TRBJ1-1	CASTRPAEAFF	TGTGCCAGTACCAGGCCGGCTGAAGCTTTCTTT
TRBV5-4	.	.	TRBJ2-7	CASSLGSGGDFYEQYF	TGTGCCAGCAGCTTGGGTTCCGGGGGAGATTTCTACGAGCAGTACTTC
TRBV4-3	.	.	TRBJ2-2	CASSHDRNTGELFF	TGCGCCAGCAGCCACGACAGAAACACCGGGGAGCTGTTTTTT
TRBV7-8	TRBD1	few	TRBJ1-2	CASSVRDRRISSLGYTF	TGTGCCAGCAGCGTCCGGGACAGGAGAATAAGTTCCCTCGGCTACACCTTC
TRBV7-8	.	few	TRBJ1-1	CASSASREGTEAFF	TGTGCCAGCAGCGCCTCAAGGGAGGGCACTGAAGCTTTCTTT
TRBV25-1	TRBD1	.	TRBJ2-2	CASSARQGGIEAGELFF	TGTGCCAGCAGTGCGCGACAGGGTGGTATCGAGGCCGGGGAGCTGTTTTTT
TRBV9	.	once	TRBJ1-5	CASSAEGTQPQHF	TGTGCCAGCAGCGCTGAGGGGACCCAGCCCCAGCATTTT
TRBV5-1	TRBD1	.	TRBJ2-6	CASSLGTGGISLSGANVLTF	TGCGCCAGCAGTTTGGGGACAGGGGGAATCTCTCTCTCTGGGGCCAACGTCCTGACTTTC
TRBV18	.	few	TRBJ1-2	CASSPPGQGYTF	TGTGCCAGCTCACCACCTGGCCAGGGCTACACCTTC
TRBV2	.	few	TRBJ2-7	CASTGERGEQYF	TGTGCCAGCACAGGGGAACGGGGGGAGCAGTACTTC
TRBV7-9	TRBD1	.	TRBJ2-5	CASSFDWEDRGQETQYF	TGTGCCAGCAGCTTCGATTGGGAAGACAGGGGGCAAGAGACCCAGTACTTC
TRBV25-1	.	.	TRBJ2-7	CASRGAEQYF	TGTGCCAGCAGGGGGGCCGAGCAGTACTTC
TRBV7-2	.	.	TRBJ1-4	CASSLAQTRVKLFF	TGTGCCAGCAGCTTAGCGCAAACAAGGGTAAAACTGTTTTTT
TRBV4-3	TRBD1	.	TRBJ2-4	CASSQAQGTRAKNIQYF	TGCGCCAGCAGCCAGGCACAGGGGACCAGAGCCAAAAACATTCAGTACTTC
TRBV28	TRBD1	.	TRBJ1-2	CASSFPRQGLNGYTF	TGTGCCAGCAGTTTCCCACGACAGGGGTTGAATGGCTACACCTTC
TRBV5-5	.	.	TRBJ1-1	CASSSYNTEAFF	TGTGCCAGCAGCTCATACAACACTGAAGCTTTCTTT
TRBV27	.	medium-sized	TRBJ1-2	CASSFSLRNGYTF	TGTGCCAGCAGTTTCTCGTTACGAAATGGCTACACCTTC
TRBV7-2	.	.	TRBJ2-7	CASSRTLGRIEQYF	TGTGCCAGCAGCCGAACGCTGGGACGGATCGAGCAGTACTTC
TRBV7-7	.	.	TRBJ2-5	CALGQETQYF	TGTGCTTTGGGACAAGAGACCCAGTACTTC
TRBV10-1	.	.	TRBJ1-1	CASSESMVGETEAFF	TGCGCCAGCAGTGAGTCGATGGTAGGGGAGACTGAAGCTTTCTTT
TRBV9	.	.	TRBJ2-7	CASSVAPGVSYEQYF	TGTGCCAGCAGCGTTGCTCCGGGGGTATCCTACGAGCAGTACTTC
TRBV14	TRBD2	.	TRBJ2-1	CASSQGTSGLGDEQFF	TGTGCCAGCAGCCAAGGAACTAGCGGCCTCGGGGATGAGCAGTTCTTC
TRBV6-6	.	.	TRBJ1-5	CASSPGGNKPQHF	TGTGCCAGCAGTCCCGGGGGGAATAAGCCCCAGCATTTT
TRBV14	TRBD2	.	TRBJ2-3	CASSQERTSGYTQYF	TGTGCCAGCAGCCAAGAGCGGACTAGCGGATATACGCAGTATTTT
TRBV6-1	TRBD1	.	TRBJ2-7	CASSELPTGDYEQYF	TGTGCCAGCAGTGAACTTCCGACAGGGGACTACGAGCAGTACTTC
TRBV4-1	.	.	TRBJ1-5	CASSQEGSGYSNQPQHF	TGCGCCAGCAGCCAAGAGGGTTCGGGGTATAGCAATCAGCCCCAGCATTTT
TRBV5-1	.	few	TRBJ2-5	CASSRRSEDSTYQETQYF	TGCGCCAGCAGCAGGAGGTCGGAGGACAGCACGTACCAAGAGACCCAGTACTTC
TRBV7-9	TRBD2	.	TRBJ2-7	CASSSTTGLAGAEQYF	TGTGCCAGCAGCTCGACGACGGGACTAGCGGGAGCTGAGCAGTACTTC
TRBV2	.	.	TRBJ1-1	CASSPTANTEAFF	TGTGCCAGCAGTCCGACCGCGAACACTGAAGCTTTCTTT
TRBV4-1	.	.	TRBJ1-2	CASSPPGTPGYGYTF	TGCGCCAGCAGCCCACCCGGGACACCGGGCTATGGCTACACCTTC
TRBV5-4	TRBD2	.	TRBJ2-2	CASSYGLAGVPGELFF	TGTGCCAGCAGTTATGGACTAGCGGGAGTCCCCGGGGAGCTGTTTTTT
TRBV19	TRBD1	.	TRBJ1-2	CASSGTGYYGYTF	TGTGCCAGTAGTGGGACAGGATACTATGGCTACACCTTC
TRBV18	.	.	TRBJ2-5	CASSPKRDPQETQYF	TGTGCCAGCTCACCAAAGAGGGACCCTCAAGAGACCCAGTACTTC
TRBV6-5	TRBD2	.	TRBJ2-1	CASSYSGSGTHNEQFF	TGTGCCAGCAGTTACTCGGGTAGCGGGACCCACAATGAGCAGTTCTTC
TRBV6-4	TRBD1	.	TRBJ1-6	CASSDSRQGSSPLHF	TGTGCCAGCAGTGACTCTCGACAGGGTTCTTCACCCCTCCACTTT
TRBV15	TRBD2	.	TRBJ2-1	CATSRASGRALSPRSYNEQFF	TGTGCCACCAGCAGAGCTAGCGGGAGGGCTTTATCCCCGCGCTCCTACAATGAGCAGTTCTTC
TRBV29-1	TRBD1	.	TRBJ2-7	CSVTGQGTSYEQYF	TGCAGCGTGACCGGACAGGGGACCTCCTACGAGCAGTACTTC
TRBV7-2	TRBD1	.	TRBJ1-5	CASSLAGQDGWPQHF	TGTGCCAGCAGCTTAGCAGGACAGGACGGGTGGCCCCAGCATTTT
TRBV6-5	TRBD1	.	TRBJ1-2	CASSSDRGLSGYTF	TGTGCCAGCAGTTCCGACAGGGGGTTGTCTGGCTACACCTTC
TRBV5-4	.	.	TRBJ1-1	CASSAGGLPGAEAFF	TGTGCCAGCAGCGCCGGTGGACTGCCCGGGGCTGAAGCTTTCTTT
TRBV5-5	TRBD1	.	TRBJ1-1	CASSVIIGGGTEAFF	TGTGCCAGCTCGGTGATAATAGGGGGCGGCACTGAAGCTTTCTTT